These 8 T cell receptor beta chains share one sample of origin, sequenced in a study of blood T cell repertoires in COVID-19. Repertoires were generated with immunoSEQ multiplex PCR, while TCRdb's copy carries only in-frame clones and drops some. The sample yields 35,000 to 55,000 clones, more than 75% seen once. What was sequenced was peripheral blood. The receptors derive from a woman in her sixties or seventies in a cohort sampled during active COVID-19.

The V call is TRBV19, the J call TRBJ2-3; 11 bases align to TRBD2. From germline, CDR1 is LNHDA and CDR2 SQIVND (reference sequence). Germline trimming cut 4 bases from V and 2 bases from J; bases unmatched to any gene: 8. The CDR3 length is 17 residues. The CDR3 protein is CASSKSLTSGNTDTQYF. DNA of the CDR3: TGTGCCAGTAGTAAATCCCTGACTAGCGGGAACACAGATACGCAGTATTTT.

The V and J genes are TRBV4-3 and TRBJ2-1, with unresolved D. The ends were cut back, 0 bases at V and 6 bases at J, with 9 bases in the middle. There are 14 residues in the CDR3. Germline lookup yields CDR1 LGHNA and CDR2 YSLEER. The CDR3 DNA reads as TGCGCCAGCAGCCAAGATCTCGTGGCCAATGAGCAGTTCTTC. It encodes CASSQDLVANEQFF.

This clone came up a few times. This rearrangement joins TRBV6-5 to TRBJ2-2; TRBD2 agrees at 14 bases. The germline V gene has CDR1 MNHEY and CDR2 SVGAGI. The junction had 5 bases not matched to a gene; V was cut back by 7 bases and J by 7 bases. The CDR3 extends over 15 amino acids. CDR3 bases: TGTGCCAGCATGGGACTAGCGGGAGTGGTCGGGGAGCTGTTTTTT. It translates to CASMGLAGVVGELFF.

For the CDR3, the DNA is TGTGCCAGCAGCAAAGAGAAGACAGGGATCCTAATATACGCCTACGAGCAGTACTTC. Translated: CASSKEKTGILIYAYEQYF. The chain links TRBV21-1 to TRBJ2-7; the table gives TRBD1 as D, unverified against the DNA. TRBV21-1 counts as a pseudogene. The CDR3 loop spans 19 amino acids.

This chain uses TRBV3-1 (or the pseudogene TRBV3-2) with TRBJ1-1; TRBD1 might be the D (6 bases). The CDR3 covers 13 residues. V was pared by 1 base and J by 11 bases, with 14 bases between. Germline V gives CDR1 LGHDT, CDR2 YNNKEL (reference sequence). CDR3 sequence (DNA): TGTGCCAGCAGCCAAGCAGGGGCCTCGACCGCTTTCTTT. Encoded protein: CASSQAGASTAFF.

The chain carries TRBV18 and TRBJ2-4; possibly TRBD1 for D (6 bases). Trimming pared 6 bases from V and 1 base from J, leaving 7 bases between. The germline gives CDR1 KGHSH, CDR2 LQKENI. This CDR3 comprises 13 residues. This chain's CDR3 is CASSQGAKNIQYF. The DNA of the CDR3 is TGTGCCAGCTCTCAGGGGGCCAAAAACATTCAGTACTTC.

The V call is TRBV5-1, the J call TRBJ2-7; D is possibly TRBD2 (5 bases). Germline V lookup: CDR1 SGHRS, CDR2 YFSETQ. The length of the CDR3 is 13 residues. Trimming left V 3 bases short and J 7 bases short, with 14 bases between. CDR3 coding DNA: TGCGCCAGCAGCTCGAACGAGGGTGAGGAGCAGTACTTC. Amino acid sequence: CASSSNEGEEQYF.

CDR3 sequence reads: CASSPGQGARNTQYF. CDR3 nucleotides: TGTGCCAGCAGTCCCGGACAGGGGGCGCGGAATACGCAGTATTTT. The V call is TRBV28, the J call TRBJ2-3, with TRBD1 matching 11 bases. The V and J ends lost 5 bases and 7 bases, in that order; junction bases with no gene match: 8. CDR1 and CDR2 (germline): MDHEN, SYDVKM. CDR3 length: 15 residues.